Each of the 10 T cell receptor beta chains below was sequenced from the same sample in a study of T-cell reconstitution after alpha-beta-depleted transplantation in children. The TCRbeta library was prepared with unique molecular identifiers. Each CDR3 protein is one row after TCRdb ran MiXCR on the PCR reads. The sample has about 270,000 distinct CDR3 sequences; about a tenth are singletons. The sequenced sample was PBMCs from the stem cell graft donor, obtained from the stem cell graft. The source of these receptors is a human donor who donated a stem cell graft to a child with SCID.

This clonotype was seen more than once but under ten times. This chain joins TRBV10-1 and TRBJ2-4; tentatively, D is TRBD2 (6 bases). Germline CDR1 and CDR2: WNHNN and SYGVQD (reference sequence). The CDR3 contains 14 residues. V was pared by 2 bases and J by 4 bases, with 9 bases between. CDR3 loop: CASSEAGTKNIQYF. The CDR3 DNA is TGCGCCAGCAGTGAGGCCGGGACTAAAAACATTCAGTACTTC.

CDR3 residues: CASSHERTGGLSTDTQYF. The CDR3 region has the DNA TGTGCCAGCAGCCACGAACGTACGGGGGGGCTGAGCACAGATACGCAGTATTTT. The chain combines TRBV11-1 with TRBJ2-3, with 8 nucleotides matching TRBD2. V was pared by 5 bases and J by 0 bases, with 13 bases of the junction left unmatched. The CDR3 loop spans 18 amino acids. Germline loops: CDR1 SGHAT, CDR2 FQDESV (reference sequence).

This clonotype showed up many times. The V call is TRBV4-2, the J call TRBJ2-5; 13 bases map to TRBD2. CDR1 is LGHNA, CDR2 YNFKEQ, per germline. V lost 1 base and J lost 1; bases outside the gene matches: 0. The CDR3 is 16 residues long. Written as DNA, the CDR3 is TGTGCCAGCAGCCAAGGACTAGCGGGGGGCCAAGAGACCCAGTACTTC. Protein: CASSQGLAGGQETQYF.

This clonotype was seen only a few times. The CDR3 end shows no conserved phenylalanine or tryptophan, and so a read error is likely. Because the CDR3's place on the DNA is in doubt, the DNA is left out and the CDR3 is given as listed by TCRdb. The chain couples TRBV3-1 to TRBJ2-7; the DNA was not used to check the table's D call, TRBD2. Germline lookup yields CDR1 LGHDT and CDR2 YNNKEL (reference sequence). 11 amino acids form the CDR3, both terminal residues included. CDR3 residues: CASSQDQTSRI.

CDR3 coding DNA: TGTGCCAGCAGTTTAGCGCGAATTCCCCGGAACACTGAAGCTTTCTTT. Translated: CASSLARIPRNTEAFF. The J gene is TRBJ1-1, the V gene TRBV12-3 or TRBV12-4; D gene unclear. This CDR3 is built from 16 residues. V was shortened by 0 bases and J by 1 base, with 12 bases between the two germline ends.

This clonotype was observed a few times. The rearrangement joins TRBV7-9 to TRBJ2-6, with no clear D. Deletions cut 3 bases from V and 0 bases from J, with 6 bases between. Per the germline V gene, CDR1 is SEHNR and CDR2 is FQNEAQ (reference sequence). The CDR3 length is 15 residues. In nucleotides, the CDR3 is TGTGCCAGCAGCTTTTTAGGCTCTGGGGCCAACGTCCTGACTTTC. Amino acid sequence: CASSFLGSGANVLTF.

This clonotype was counted between two and nine times. The chain is built from TRBV20-1 and TRBJ2-7; the D is unclear. The germline V and J ends were trimmed by 0 bases and 3 bases, with 12 bases remaining between them. The germline gives CDR1 DFQATT, CDR2 SNEGSKA (reference sequence). This CDR3 is built from 14 residues. In DNA form, the CDR3 reads TGCAGTGCTAGAGATCAATTGCTTGTCTACGAGCAGTACTTC. Protein sequence: CSARDQLLVYEQYF.

V usage is TRBV5-1 and J usage is TRBJ2-7; 8 bases agree with TRBD1. Trimming at V came to 3 bases and at J to 2 bases, leaving 10 bases not matched to a gene. Germline values: CDR1 SGHRS, CDR2 YFSETQ. This CDR3 contains 16 residues. The CDR3 nucleotides read TGCGCCAGCAGCTCAAAATCAGGGGACAGGACCTACGAGCAGTACTTC. Translated: CASSSKSGDRTYEQYF.

The CDR3 reads CSARDRGWGTFSGEQYF. Here the CDR3 DNA reads TGCAGTGCTAGAGATCGGGGATGGGGGACCTTCTCAGGCGAGCAGTACTTC. This chain uses TRBV20-1 with TRBJ2-7; D may correspond to TRBD1 or TRBD2 (5 bases each). Germline V lookup: CDR1 DFQATT, CDR2 SNEGSKA (reference sequence). V was cut by 0 bases and J by 6 bases, with 24 bases left in between. The CDR3 has 17 residues.

This clonotype was found a few times. This chain links TRBV12-3 or TRBV12-4 with TRBJ2-5; D ambiguous. The ends were cut back, 4 bases at V and 4 bases at J, with 7 bases in the middle. The CDR3 totals 12 residues. CDR3 DNA sequence: TGTGCCAGCAGTTGGACGGTAGAGACCCAGTACTTC. Protein: CASSWTVETQYF.